These 14 T cell receptor beta chains originate from one sample sequenced in a study of blood T cell repertoires in COVID-19. Repertoires were generated with immunoSEQ multiplex PCR, while TCRdb's copy carries only in-frame clones and drops some. In the table there are around 60,000 clones, more than 85% of which are singletons. Specimen: peripheral blood. Every receptor here comes from a man in his fifties with active COVID-19.

V usage is TRBV19 and J usage is TRBJ1-5; 7 bases agree with TRBD1. Germline V gene sequence: CDR1 LNHDA, CDR2 SQIVND (reference sequence). V trimming: 5 bases; J trimming: 0 bases; junction bases outside the gene matches: 13. The CDR3 is 18 residues long. The chain's CDR3 is CASSHPPGTALSNQPQHF. In DNA, the CDR3 is TGTGCCAGTAGTCACCCCCCGGGGACAGCCCTTAGCAATCAGCCCCAGCATTTT.

This sequence joins TRBV11-2 and TRBJ1-6; D not resolved. CDR1 and CDR2 (germline): SGHAT, FQNNGV. The CDR3 has 16 residues. Trimming stripped 2 bases from V and 7 bases from J, with 15 bases between. CDR3 sequence (DNA): TGTGCCAGCAGCTTATCGACAACAGTTTACAATTCACCCCTCCACTTT. It yields the protein CASSLSTTVYNSPLHF.

This clone was seen just once. The chain carries TRBV4-2 and TRBJ2-3; 7 bases fit TRBD2. The V segment lost 0 bases and the J segment 2 bases; nucleotides outside the gene matches: 8. The CDR3 length is 17 residues. From germline, CDR1 is LGHNA and CDR2 YNFKEQ. The CDR3 sequence: CASSQEGPAGLTDTQYF. CDR3 DNA sequence: TGTGCCAGCAGCCAAGAGGGGCCAGCGGGGCTCACAGATACGCAGTATTTT.

The chain carries TRBV7-9 and TRBJ2-1, with 7 bases identical to TRBD2. Germline CDR1 is SEHNR and CDR2 is FQNEAQ (reference sequence). CDR3 length: 16 amino acids. The junction had 9 bases not matched to a gene; V was cut back by 7 bases and J by 0 bases. Written as DNA, the CDR3 is TGTGCCAGCACCGGGCGCGGGAGCCCCTCCTACAATGAGCAGTTCTTC. The encoded protein is CASTGRGSPSYNEQFF.

The chain employs TRBV7-9 and TRBJ1-2; a weak D match, TRBD1 (5 bases). This CDR3 spans 15 amino acids. V was shortened by 2 bases and J by 4 bases, with 14 bases between the two germline ends. The germline gives CDR1 SEHNR, CDR2 FQNEAQ (reference sequence). Here the CDR3 reads CASSLLGGIGYGYTF. CDR3 bases: TGTGCCAGCAGCTTACTGGGGGGAATTGGCTATGGCTACACCTTC.

The chain joins TRBV7-9 to TRBJ1-2, with a possible D match to TRBD1 (6 bases). The CDR3 is made up of 13 amino acids. V dropped 1 base and J dropped 8 bases, with 11 bases sitting between them. The germline V gene encodes CDR1 SEHNR and CDR2 FQNEAQ (reference sequence). In DNA form, the CDR3 reads TGTGCCAGCAGCTTAGTGTCGCAGGGGGGCTACACCTTC. Translation gives CASSLVSQGGYTF. Supplemented by reference TRBV7-9 and TRBJ1-2, the full variable domain reads DTGVSQNPRHKITKRGQNVTFRCDPISEHNRLYWYRQTLGQGPEFLTYFQNEAQLEKSRLLSDRFSAERPKGSFSTLEIQRTEQGDSAMYLCASSLVSQGGYTFGSGTRLTVV.

The chain has TRBV6-5 and TRBJ1-1, with D tentatively TRBD1 (6 bases). Germline CDR1 MNHEY, CDR2 SVGAGI. The CDR3 sequence is 13 residues long. V lost 6 bases and J 5 bases, leaving 13 bases between the germline ends. CDR3 protein: CASSGQRRTEAFF. The CDR3 DNA reads as TGTGCCAGCAGCGGACAGAGGAGAACTGAAGCTTTCTTT.

The V and J genes are TRBV11-2 and TRBJ2-1, with 7 bases identical to TRBD2. The CDR3 runs 16 residues. CDR1 and CDR2 (germline): SGHAT, FQNNGV. V shed 1 base, J shed 2 bases, and the junction held 5 bases outside the gene matches. CDR3 nucleotide sequence: TGTGCCAGCAGCTTAGTCGTGGGAGGGGCCTACAATGAGCAGTTCTTC. This encodes CASSLVVGGAYNEQFF.

CDR3 sequence (DNA): TGTGCCAGCAGTTGGACAGCCGGTAGGCAGCCCCAGCATTTT. It translates to CASSWTAGRQPQHF. The chain carries TRBV6-2 or TRBV6-3 and TRBJ1-5; a possible D gene is TRBD1 (6 bases). The CDR3 extends over 14 amino acids. Germline V gene lookup returns CDR1 MNHEY and CDR2 SVGEGT. Trimming stripped 4 bases from V and 7 bases from J, with 14 bases between.

CDR3 loop: CASGSPTGIGTEAFF. CDR3 in DNA: TGTGCTAGTGGTTCACCTACAGGGATAGGAACTGAAGCTTTCTTT. This rearrangement joins TRBV12-5 to TRBJ1-1; the D gene is possibly TRBD1 (6 bases). V gave up 4 bases and J gave up 5 bases, with 17 bases separating them. The germline V gene encodes CDR1 LGHNT and CDR2 FRNRAP. The CDR3 is 15 amino acids.

The chain links TRBV28 to TRBJ1-2, with a weak D call TRBD1 (5 bases). This CDR3 has 16 amino acids. The ends were cut back, 3 bases at V and 4 bases at J, with 18 bases in the middle. CDR1 is MDHEN, CDR2 SYDVKM, per germline. The DNA of the CDR3 is TGTGCCAGCAGTTTTTCCAGAAACAGGCCACTCTATGGCTACACCTTC. This codes for CASSFSRNRPLYGYTF.

Here the CDR3 reads CASSEGQGALGEKLFF. As DNA, the CDR3 is TGTGCCAGCAGTGAAGGACAGGGGGCCCTTGGAGAAAAACTGTTTTTT. The chain joins TRBV6-1 to TRBJ1-4, with 10 bases that match TRBD1. Trimming at V came to 1 base and at J to 8 bases, leaving 7 bases not matched to a gene. Looked up from germline, CDR1 is MNHNS and CDR2 is SASEGT. This CDR3 spans 16 amino acids.

V is TRBV9 and J is TRBJ2-2; the D is unclear. V lost 2 bases, J lost 1 base, and 12 bases lay in between. This CDR3 comprises 16 residues. CDR1 and CDR2 (germline): SGDLS, YYNGEE. CDR3 coding DNA: TGTGCCAGCAGCGTGAGATCGGGTCAGAACACCGGGGAGCTGTTTTTT. It codes for CASSVRSGQNTGELFF.

The V call is TRBV5-1, the J call TRBJ1-4; the D is unclear. With 4 bases removed from V and 2 bases from J, the gap between germline ends came to 6 bases. The CDR3 totals 13 residues. Germline CDR1 and CDR2: SGHRS and YFSETQ. In nucleotides, the CDR3 is TGCGCCAGCAGCGAGGCGACTAATGAAAAACTGTTTTTT. It encodes CASSEATNEKLFF. Combining the CDR3 with reference TRBV5-1 and TRBJ1-4 gives the whole variable domain KAGVTQTPRYLIKTRGQQVTLSCSPISGHRSVSWYQQTPGQGLQFLFEYFSETQRNKGNFPGRFSGRQFSNSRSEMNVSTLELGDSALYLCASSEATNEKLFFGSGTQLSVL.